One sample yielded the 28 T cell receptor beta chains listed below, sequenced in a study of T-cell reconstitution after alpha-beta-depleted transplantation in children. Unique molecular identifiers were incorporated when the TCRbeta library was constructed. TCRdb recomputed calls from the PCR reads with MiXCR, one row per CDR3 protein. This sample has 350,000 to 500,000 distinct CDR3 sequences, with approximately 41% found just once. Sample: PBMCs, taken before TCRalphabeta/CD19-depleted stem cell transplant. All receptors come from a girl aged 2-9 years with aplastic anemia, due to receive a stem cell transplant.

This clonotype was recorded at least ten times. The chain couples TRBV20-1 to TRBJ2-1; D is uncertain. CDR1 is DFQATT, CDR2 SNEGSKA, per germline (reference sequence). The CDR3 extends over 13 amino acids. Trimming cost V 6 bases and J 6 bases, with 15 bases left between them. CDR3 sequence: CSAVVPPGNEQFF. The CDR3 DNA sequence: TGCAGTGCCGTCGTACCACCGGGCAATGAGCAGTTCTTC.

The V call is TRBV15, the J call TRBJ2-1, with 7 bases lining up with TRBD2. This CDR3 has 16 amino acids. The V segment lost 0 bases and the J segment 4 bases; nucleotides outside the gene matches: 6. The germline gives CDR1 LNHNV, CDR2 YYDKDF (reference sequence). The CDR3 nucleotides read TGTGCCACCAGCAGAGAGAGGGACTACCTTTACAATGAGCAGTTCTTC. Translating it yields CATSRERDYLYNEQFF. The variable domain in full, with the rest retrieved from reference TRBV15 and TRBJ2-1, is DAMVIQNPRYQVTQFGKPVTLSCSQTLNHNVMYWYQQKSSQAPKLLFHYYDKDFNNEADTPDNFQSRRPNTSFCFLDIRSPGLGDTAMYLCATSRERDYLYNEQFFGPGTRLTVL.

This clonotype was recorded many times. The V and J genes are TRBV20-1 and TRBJ2-1; the match to TRBD1 covers 10 bases. CDR1 and CDR2 from the germline V gene are DFQATT and SNEGSKA (reference sequence). This CDR3 has 15 residues. The V and J ends lost 4 bases and 9 bases, in that order; junction bases with no gene match: 12. The CDR3 DNA reads as TGCAGTGCTACAAAACCTGGGACAGGGGTTGGTGAGCAGTTCTTC. Amino acids: CSATKPGTGVGEQFF.

The J gene is TRBJ1-6, the V gene TRBV7-7, with unresolved D. Trimming shortened V by 1 base and J by 0 bases, and 10 bases separated the two germline ends. The CDR3 has 17 residues. The germline gives CDR1 SSHAT, CDR2 FNYEAQ (reference sequence). The CDR3 DNA is TGTGCCAGCAGCTTAGATGCTCCGAGCTCCTATAATTCACCCCTCCACTTT. Translating it yields CASSLDAPSSYNSPLHF.

The CDR3 protein is CSAPRWGSNQPQHF. DNA for the CDR3: TGCAGTGCTCCCCGGTGGGGCAGCAATCAGCCCCAGCATTTT. The chain has TRBV20-1 and TRBJ1-5; D may be TRBD1 (5 bases). There are 14 residues in the CDR3. CDR1 is DFQATT and CDR2 is SNEGSKA in the germline V gene (reference sequence). V was cut by 5 bases and J by 1 base, with 12 bases left in between.

This clonotype was observed a few times. The rearrangement uses TRBV7-6 and TRBJ2-2; possible D gene TRBD2, 7 bases. CDR1 and CDR2 from the germline V gene are SGHVS and FNYEAQ. CDR3 length: 15 amino acids. The V and J ends lost 4 bases and 7 bases respectively, with 16 bases between them. CDR3 DNA: TGTGCCAGCAGCTCCCGGGGGGCGCTTATCGGGGAGCTGTTTTTT. Translated, it gives CASSSRGALIGELFF.

This clonotype was observed a handful of times. CDR3 region: CASSGDRDLVNTEAFF. CDR3 coding DNA: TGCGCCAGCAGTGGAGACAGGGATTTGGTGAACACTGAAGCTTTCTTT. The gene calls are TRBV10-2 and TRBJ1-1; 7 bases are a match to TRBD1. V shed 4 bases and J 0 bases; nucleotides not matched to a gene: 8. This CDR3 region has 16 residues. The germline CDR1 and CDR2 sequences are WSHSY and SAAADI.

The chain employs TRBV7-9 and TRBJ2-5; 11 bases map to TRBD1. Trimming took 6 bases from V and 3 from J; bases not matched to a gene: 9. This CDR3 spans 16 amino acids. Germline lookup yields CDR1 SEHNR and CDR2 FQNEAQ (reference sequence). The CDR3 loop reads CASSLRLGQGEETQYF. The CDR3, as DNA: TGTGCCAGCAGTCTTAGATTGGGACAGGGGGAAGAGACCCAGTACTTC.

This clonotype was recorded a few times. The V gene is TRBV20-1, the J gene TRBJ1-2; tentative D call: TRBD1 (6 bases). This CDR3 spans 17 amino acids. V dropped 2 bases and J dropped 0 bases, with 19 bases sitting between them. CDR1 and CDR2 (germline): DFQATT, SNEGSKA (reference sequence). The CDR3: CSARKGGAGLSNYGYTF. CDR3 nucleotide sequence: TGCAGTGCTAGAAAGGGGGGAGCCGGTCTTTCTAACTATGGCTACACCTTC.

The chain recombines TRBV4-2 with TRBJ2-2; 7 nucleotides agree with TRBD2. The CDR3 sequence is 15 residues long. CDR1 LGHNA and CDR2 YNFKEQ come from the germline V gene. V gave up 1 base and J gave up 9 bases; unmatched junction bases: 8. The CDR3: CASSQALAAVWELFF. The CDR3 DNA reads TGTGCCAGCAGCCAAGCCCTAGCGGCCGTGTGGGAGCTGTTTTTT.

There are a few counts of this clonotype. V usage is TRBV7-3 and J usage is TRBJ1-1; tentatively, D is TRBD1 (6 bases). There are 14 residues in the CDR3. V dropped 5 bases and J dropped 6 bases, with 16 bases sitting between them. CDR1 SGHTA and CDR2 FQGTGA come from the germline V gene. The CDR3 DNA is TGTGCCAGCAGCAAAGACAGGAGCCACCCTGAAGCTTTCTTT. Amino acid sequence: CASSKDRSHPEAFF.

The chain joins TRBV29-1 to TRBJ2-6, with D tentatively TRBD1 or TRBD2 (5 bases each). Germline V gene lookup returns CDR1 SQVTM and CDR2 ANQGSEA. The V end lost 6 bases, the J end lost 1 base, and 7 bases lay between the germline ends. The CDR3 extends over 13 amino acids. The CDR3 nucleotides read TGCAGCGTCAGGGAGTCTGGGGCCAACGTCCTGACTTTC. This translates into CSVRESGANVLTF.

The rearrangement uses TRBV4-2 and TRBJ2-4, with a weak D call TRBD2 (6 bases). The CDR3 has 19 residues. V was cut by 3 bases and J by 3 bases, with 24 bases left in between. CDR1 is LGHNA, CDR2 YNFKEQ, per germline. The DNA of the CDR3 is TGTGCCAGCAGCCAGGGACTTAGGACTACTCCGACTAACAAAAACATTCAGTACTTC. Protein product: CASSQGLRTTPTNKNIQYF.

The sample holds one count of this clonotype. The chain employs TRBV20-1 and TRBJ1-6, with TRBD1 matching 7 bases. V was pared by 5 bases and J by 7 bases, with 11 bases of the junction left unmatched. Germline CDR1 DFQATT, CDR2 SNEGSKA (reference sequence). The CDR3 spans 15 residues. The CDR3 region is CSAPRGVLDNSPLHF. The CDR3 coding sequence is TGCAGTGCTCCCAGGGGGGTGTTGGACAATTCACCCCTCCACTTT.

Written as DNA, the CDR3 is TGTGCCAGCAGGGGGACAGGAGTTAGCAATCAGCCCCAGCATTTT. Protein product: CASRGTGVSNQPQHF. V usage is TRBV6-1 and J usage is TRBJ1-5; 8 bases line up with TRBD1. The CDR3 length is 15 residues. Trimming removed 6 bases from V and 0 bases from J; junction bases left unmatched: 4. CDR1 and CDR2 (germline): MNHNS, SASEGT.

J is TRBJ2-3 and V is TRBV5-6; no reliable D call. The CDR3 is 14 residues long. Germline assignment: CDR1 SGHDT and CDR2 YYEEEE. The ends were cut back, 1 base at V and 2 bases at J, with 8 bases in the middle. As DNA, the CDR3 is TGTGCCAGCAGCTTGCGGTCTTCCACAGATACGCAGTATTTT. Translating gives CASSLRSSTDTQYF. Using reference TRBV5-6 and TRBJ2-3 for the parts outside the CDR3, the full variable domain is DAGVTQSPTHLIKTRGQQVTLRCSPKSGHDTVSWYQQALGQGPQFIFQYYEEEERQRGNFPDRFSGHQFPNYSSELNVNALLLGDSALYLCASSLRSSTDTQYFGPGTRLTVL.

This clonotype was detected many times. This chain connects TRBV20-1 to TRBJ2-1; the match to TRBD2 covers 12 bases. The CDR3 totals 14 residues. Trimming took 3 bases from V and 7 from J; bases not matched to a gene: 4. In germline, CDR1 is DFQATT, CDR2 SNEGSKA (reference sequence). The CDR3 is CSARTSGSRNEQFF. The CDR3 DNA reads as TGCAGTGCTAGGACTAGCGGGAGTCGTAATGAGCAGTTCTTC.

This clonotype was observed many times. This sequence joins TRBV12-3 or TRBV12-4 and TRBJ1-2, with D possibly matching TRBD1 (5 bases). The CDR3 is 14 amino acids. V was shortened by 3 bases and J by 4 bases, with 12 bases between the two germline ends. CDR3 region: CASSLVLRGYGYTF. The CDR3 DNA sequence: TGTGCCAGCAGTTTGGTCTTAAGGGGCTATGGCTACACCTTC.

This clonotype was counted a few times. The V gene is TRBV5-1, the J gene TRBJ2-1; D is ambiguous. V shed 3 bases and J shed 8 bases, with 15 bases lying between them. This CDR3 region has 14 residues. CDR1 SGHRS and CDR2 YFSETQ come from the germline V gene. The CDR3 bases are TGCGCCAGCAGCTCCCCGTGGGCACTCGATGAGCAGTTCTTC. Translation: CASSSPWALDEQFF.

The chain is built from TRBV11-2 and TRBJ2-6, with TRBD1 matching over 7 bases. V was clipped by 5 bases and J by 2 bases; unmatched bases: 3. The CDR3 is 15 residues long. Germline CDR1 reads SGHAT; CDR2 reads FQNNGV. CDR3 DNA sequence: TGTGCCAGCAGCCGGGACAGCCCTGGGGCCAACGTCCTGACTTTC. This codes for CASSRDSPGANVLTF.

About this clonotype: Sequence at one end of the junction differs from germline and may be a read error. The chain couples TRBV7-2 to TRBJ2-5; D tentatively reads TRBD1 or TRBD2 (5 bases each). Germline CDR1 is SGHTA and CDR2 is FQGNSA. There are 14 residues in the CDR3. CDR3 region: CASSLDGGPSHESF. For the CDR3, the DNA is TGTGCCAGCAGCTTAGATGGGGGACCCTCACACGAGAGCTTC. Filled out from reference TRBV7-2 and TRBJ2-5, the complete variable domain reads GAGVSQSPSNKVTEKGKDVELRCDPISGHTALYWYRQSLGQGLEFLIYFQGNSAPDKSGLPSDRFSAERTGGSVSTLTIQRTQQEDSAVYLCASSLDGGPSHESFGPGTRLLVL.

This clonotype was picked up a small number of times. The chain couples TRBV27 to TRBJ2-5; maybe TRBD1 (6 bases). Per germline, CDR1 MNHEY and CDR2 SMNVEV (reference sequence). The CDR3 totals 15 residues. Deletions cut 6 bases from V and 5 bases from J, with 19 bases between. CDR3 nucleotides: TGTGCCAGCAGCCCCCTGGCAGGGGTGAGGGAGACCCAGTACTTC. The encoded protein is CASSPLAGVRETQYF.

V and J are TRBV28 and TRBJ2-5; D call uncertain. Germline CDR1 MDHEN, CDR2 SYDVKM. Trimming pared 6 bases from V and 11 bases from J, leaving 16 bases between. The CDR3 has 12 amino acids. CDR3 sequence reads: CASSTSDGAQYF. CDR3 in DNA: TGTGCCAGCAGCACCTCGGACGGAGCTCAGTACTTC.

V gene TRBV20-1 combines with J gene TRBJ2-5; D call uncertain. Trimming took off 4 bases at V and 5 bases at J, with 8 bases between the two ends. CDR3 length: 11 residues. Germline V gene sequence: CDR1 DFQATT, CDR2 SNEGSKA (reference sequence). CDR3 in DNA: TGCAGTGCTAAGGACGGCGAGACCCAGTACTTC. Amino acid sequence: CSAKDGETQYF.

This clonotype occurred many times. The germline gene is not matched at one end of the junction; a read error may be the cause. This sequence joins TRBV5-1 and TRBJ2-2; maybe TRBD1 (6 bases). There are 12 residues in the CDR3. Germline V gives CDR1 SGHRS, CDR2 YFSETQ. As DNA, the CDR3 is TGTGCCAGCAGTCTAGGGGGCGGGGAGCTGTTTTTT. Its translation is CASSLGGGELFF.

The genes are TRBV10-2 and TRBJ2-1, with a weak D call TRBD2 (6 bases). The V and J ends lost 2 bases and 6 bases respectively, with 23 bases between them. This CDR3 is built from 18 residues. Germline V gene lookup returns CDR1 WSHSY and CDR2 SAAADI. Here the CDR3 reads CASSEVAASRRAPNEQFF. The CDR3 DNA is TGCGCCAGCAGTGAGGTAGCGGCTAGCAGGAGGGCCCCCAATGAGCAGTTCTTC.

This rearrangement joins TRBV29-1 to TRBJ1-2, with D possibly TRBD1 on 6 matching bases. Between the trimmed V and J ends, which lost 5 bases and 8 bases, there was a span of 21 bases. Germline lookup yields CDR1 SQVTM and CDR2 ANQGSEA. The CDR3 runs 14 residues. The CDR3 bases are TGCAGCGTTTTGAAGAGAGGGGGTATTCGAGGCTACACCTTC. Protein: CSVLKRGGIRGYTF.

The genes are TRBV20-1 and TRBJ2-4; a weak D match, TRBD1 (6 bases). V was clipped by 4 bases and J by 5 bases, with 12 bases between them. The CDR3 runs 13 residues. Germline assignment: CDR1 DFQATT and CDR2 SNEGSKA (reference sequence). The CDR3 sequence is CSATGQTENIQYF. CDR3 DNA sequence: TGCAGTGCTACCGGACAGACGGAAAACATTCAGTACTTC.